These T cell receptor beta chains were read from a single sample in a study of blood T cell repertoires in COVID-19. Produced via immunoSEQ multiplex PCR; TCRdb's table is partial and in-frame only. The sample lists fewer than 250,000 clones; about nine tenths were seen once. The sequencing sample was made of peripheral blood. These receptors were taken from a woman aged 55-70 years with acute or convalescent COVID-19. Both conserved end residues are part of each CDR3. The D gene is left open where the match is weak. Where a row states a size, it is once, few, many or the class of an expanded clone; other rows omit it.

TGTGCCAGCAGTGAAGCCGGGACAGCAAACACTGAAGCTTTCTTT	CASSEAGTANTEAFF	.	TRBJ1-1	TRBD1	TRBV2
TGTGCCAGCAGCTTAGGACTCCTAAATCAGCCCCAGCATTTT	CASSLGLLNQPQHF	.	TRBJ1-5	.	TRBV13
TGTGCCACCAGCAGTGGACAGAGGGGGACTAATGAAAAACTGTTTTTT	CATSSGQRGTNEKLFF	.	TRBJ1-4	.	TRBV15
TGCGCCAGCAGCCGTTCGCCAGGGGGAAATTCACCCCTCCACTTT	CASSRSPGGNSPLHF	.	TRBJ1-6	TRBD1	TRBV5-1
TGCACCAGCACCCCCGGGAGGGGGGGCAATCAGCCCCAGCATTTT	CTSTPGRGGNQPQHF	few	TRBJ1-5	.	TRBV1
TGCGCCAGCAGTCAGGACGGGACAGCAACCTACGAGCAGTACTTC	CASSQDGTATYEQYF	.	TRBJ2-7	TRBD1	TRBV10-2
TGTGCCACCAAGGGGTCTAGCACAGATACGCAGTATTTT	CATKGSSTDTQYF	.	TRBJ2-3	.	TRBV24-1
TGTGCCAGCAACCCCTGGACAGGGGCTAATGAAAAACTGTTTTTT	CASNPWTGANEKLFF	.	TRBJ1-4	TRBD1	TRBV2
TGTGCCAGCAGCCAAGATCTCGGCAGGGGGAACTATGGCTACACCTTC	CASSQDLGRGNYGYTF	.	TRBJ1-2	TRBD1	TRBV3-1/TRBV3-2
TGTGCCAGTAGTATAACAGGAGAGGGCTACACCTTC	CASSITGEGYTF	.	TRBJ1-2	.	TRBV19
TGTGCCAGCAGCTCCGGGACACCCTCCTACGAGCAGTACTTC	CASSSGTPSYEQYF	once	TRBJ2-7	.	TRBV5-4
TGTGCCAGCAGTCGAGGGAGCCAATGGGACACTGAAGCTTTCTTT	CASSRGSQWDTEAFF	.	TRBJ1-1	.	TRBV6-5
TGTGCCAGCAGTACGTGGGGGGACAGGGCTGGCTACACCTTC	CASSTWGDRAGYTF	.	TRBJ1-2	TRBD1	TRBV6-6
TGTGCTAGTGGTTTGACCGCTGGACAGGGATTTCCCTTCGGCAGGGGTGGGGATACGCAGTATTTT	CASGLTAGQGFPFGRGGDTQYF	.	TRBJ2-3	TRBD1	TRBV12-5
TGTGCCAGCAGCTTAGACGGAGTAGCAAACACCATATATTTT	CASSLDGVANTIYF	.	TRBJ1-3	.	TRBV7-3
TGTGCCAGTAGTATAGATCGAGCGGGAGTGTACACCGGGGAGCTGTTTTTT	CASSIDRAGVYTGELFF	few	TRBJ2-2	TRBD2	TRBV19
TGTGCCAGCGACGGGACAGCCGCAACTAATGAAAAACTGTTTTTT	CASDGTAATNEKLFF	.	TRBJ1-4	TRBD1	TRBV2
TGTGCCAGCTCACCCGGGGAGGGCTATGGCTACACCTTC	CASSPGEGYGYTF	.	TRBJ1-2	.	TRBV18
TGTGCCAGCAGCCAAGAGTCTAGCGGGGGGGCGTTCCCCTACGAGCAGTACTTC	CASSQESSGGAFPYEQYF	.	TRBJ2-7	TRBD2	TRBV4-2
TGTGCCAGCAGTGAACGAACGCGTCTAACGGTCGGCACCTTC	CASSERTRLTVGTF	.	TRBJ1-2	.	TRBV6-1
TGTGCCAGCAGCTTAGCTACGCGCATGAACACTGAAGCTTTCTTT	CASSLATRMNTEAFF	once	TRBJ1-1	.	TRBV7-8
TGCGCCAGCAGCCAAGAACAGGGGGATACGCAGTATTTT	CASSQEQGDTQYF	.	TRBJ2-3	TRBD1	TRBV4-1
TGTGCCAGCAGCTCCTCACCACTAGCGGGGGGGCCGGGCGAGCAGTTCTTC	CASSSSPLAGGPGEQFF	.	TRBJ2-1	TRBD2	TRBV11-3
TGTGCCAGCAGCTTCGGGACACATAACACTGAAGCTTTCTTT	CASSFGTHNTEAFF	.	TRBJ1-1	.	TRBV7-2
TGTGCCAGCAGGGGCAGGGGGCTTCCCACCGGGGAGCTGTTTTTT	CASRGRGLPTGELFF	.	TRBJ2-2	TRBD1	TRBV6-5
TGTGCCAGCAGCTTAAGCGGGGGGGCCTATGGCTACACCTTC	CASSLSGGAYGYTF	.	TRBJ1-2	.	TRBV7-9
TGTGCCAGCAGTAAGCAGGGGGCGTCTGGAAACACCATATATTTT	CASSKQGASGNTIYF	.	TRBJ1-3	TRBD1	TRBV7-9
TGTGCCAGCAGCTTTGGGGGGTCCTACAATGAGCAGTTCTTC	CASSFGGSYNEQFF	once	TRBJ2-1	.	TRBV11-3
TGTGCCAGCAGCTTGGACAGCAATGAGCAGTTCTTC	CASSLDSNEQFF	few	TRBJ2-1	.	TRBV11-3
TGTGCCAGCAGCGCCACCCCGGGACAGGGGAACACTGAAGCTTTCTTT	CASSATPGQGNTEAFF	.	TRBJ1-1	TRBD1	TRBV9
TGTGCCAGCAGCCGCCCGGGGACAGGGGGCGGAATTTACGAGCAGTACTTC	CASSRPGTGGGIYEQYF	.	TRBJ2-7	TRBD1	TRBV5-5
TGTGCCAGCAGCTTAGGGGCTAGCGGGAGTGAGACCCAGTACTTC	CASSLGASGSETQYF	.	TRBJ2-5	TRBD2	TRBV11-3
TGTGCCAGCAGTGAGACTGGAGCGGGGGGGTTGACAGATACGCAGTATTTT	CASSETGAGGLTDTQYF	.	TRBJ2-3	TRBD2	TRBV6-1
TGTGCCAGCAGCTTCGCTAGCGGGACCGGGGAGCTGTTTTTT	CASSFASGTGELFF	.	TRBJ2-2	TRBD2	TRBV7-8
TGTGCCAGCAGCCCGGGACAGCTCGGGGGCGAGCAGTACTTC	CASSPGQLGGEQYF	once	TRBJ2-7	.	TRBV11-3
TGTGCCAGCAGCCCACGCGGGGGGCCCCTATCCGACACAGATACGCAGTATTTT	CASSPRGGPLSDTDTQYF	.	TRBJ2-3	TRBD2	TRBV9
TGTGCCTGCTACAGTCCGGGACTAGGGGGCGGGGAGACCCAGTACTTC	CACYSPGLGGGETQYF	.	TRBJ2-5	.	TRBV30
TGCAGTGCTAGTCGGCCTAGCGGGATGCAAGAGACCCAGTACTTC	CSASRPSGMQETQYF	.	TRBJ2-5	TRBD2	TRBV20-1
TGTGCCAGCAGTTTAGGGCTAGCGGGAGTCGGGGAGCTGTTTTTT	CASSLGLAGVGELFF	.	TRBJ2-2	TRBD2	TRBV28
TGTGCCAGTGGTCCCAGGGGGCCTAATTCACCCCTCCACTTT	CASGPRGPNSPLHF	.	TRBJ1-6	TRBD1	TRBV19
TGTGCCAGCAGCTTATGGCCCCTAAGCGGTTTCTACACAGATACGCAGTATTTT	CASSLWPLSGFYTDTQYF	.	TRBJ2-3	.	TRBV7-3
TGTGCCAGCAGCGCTCGGGGTTCAACTAATGAAAAACTGTTTTTT	CASSARGSTNEKLFF	.	TRBJ1-4	.	TRBV9